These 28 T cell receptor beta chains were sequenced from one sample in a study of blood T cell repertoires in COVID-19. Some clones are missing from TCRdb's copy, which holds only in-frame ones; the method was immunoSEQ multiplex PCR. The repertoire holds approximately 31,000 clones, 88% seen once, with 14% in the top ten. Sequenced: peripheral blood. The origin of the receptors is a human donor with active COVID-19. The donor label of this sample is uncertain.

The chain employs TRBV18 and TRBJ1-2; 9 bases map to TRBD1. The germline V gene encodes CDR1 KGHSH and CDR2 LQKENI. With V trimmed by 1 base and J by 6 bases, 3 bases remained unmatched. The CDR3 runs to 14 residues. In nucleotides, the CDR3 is TGTGCCAGCTCACCACAGGGACAGGGAAATGGCTACACCTTC. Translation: CASSPQGQGNGYTF.

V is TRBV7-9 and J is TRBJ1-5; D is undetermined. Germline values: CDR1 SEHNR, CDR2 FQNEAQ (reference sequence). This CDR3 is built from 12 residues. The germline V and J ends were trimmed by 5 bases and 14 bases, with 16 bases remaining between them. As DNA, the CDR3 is TGTGCCAGCAGCACAGCGGACGGTAAGAAGCATTTT. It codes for CASSTADGKKHF.

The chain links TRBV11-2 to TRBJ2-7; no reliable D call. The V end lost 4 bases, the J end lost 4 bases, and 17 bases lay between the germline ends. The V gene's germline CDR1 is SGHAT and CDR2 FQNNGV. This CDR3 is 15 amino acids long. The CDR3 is CASSSWNYIPYEQYF. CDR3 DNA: TGTGCCAGCAGCTCCTGGAACTATATCCCTTACGAGCAGTACTTC.

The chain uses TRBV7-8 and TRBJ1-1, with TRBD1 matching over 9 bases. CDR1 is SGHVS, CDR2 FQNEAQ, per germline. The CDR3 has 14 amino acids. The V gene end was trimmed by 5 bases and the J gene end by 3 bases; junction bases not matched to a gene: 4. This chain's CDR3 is CASSRQGGYTEAFF. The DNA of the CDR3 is TGTGCCAGCAGCAGACAGGGGGGGTACACTGAAGCTTTCTTT.

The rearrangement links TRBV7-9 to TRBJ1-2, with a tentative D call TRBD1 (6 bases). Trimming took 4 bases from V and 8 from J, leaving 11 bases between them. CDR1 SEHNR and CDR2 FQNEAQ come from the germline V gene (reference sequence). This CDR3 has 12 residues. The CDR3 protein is CASSSTGQGYTF. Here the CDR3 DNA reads TGTGCCAGCAGCTCAACAGGGCAGGGCTACACCTTC.

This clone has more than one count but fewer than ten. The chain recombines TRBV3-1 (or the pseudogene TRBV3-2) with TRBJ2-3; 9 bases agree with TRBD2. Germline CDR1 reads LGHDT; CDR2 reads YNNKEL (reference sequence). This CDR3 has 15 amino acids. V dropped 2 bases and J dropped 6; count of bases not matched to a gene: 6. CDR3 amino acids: CASSQRGGAADTQYF. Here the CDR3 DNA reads TGTGCCAGCAGCCAACGCGGGGGGGCAGCTGATACGCAGTATTTT.

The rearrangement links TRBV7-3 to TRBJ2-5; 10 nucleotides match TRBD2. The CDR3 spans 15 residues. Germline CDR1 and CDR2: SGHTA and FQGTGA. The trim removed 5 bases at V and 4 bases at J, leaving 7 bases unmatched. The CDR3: CASSPGTSVVETQYF. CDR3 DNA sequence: TGTGCCAGCAGCCCCGGGACTAGCGTAGTAGAGACCCAGTACTTC.

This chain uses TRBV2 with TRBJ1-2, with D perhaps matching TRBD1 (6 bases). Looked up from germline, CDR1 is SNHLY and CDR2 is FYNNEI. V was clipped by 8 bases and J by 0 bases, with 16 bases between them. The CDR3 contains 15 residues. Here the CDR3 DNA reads TGTGCCAGCGCTACACTCAGGGGAGCTAACTATGGCTACACCTTC. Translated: CASATLRGANYGYTF.

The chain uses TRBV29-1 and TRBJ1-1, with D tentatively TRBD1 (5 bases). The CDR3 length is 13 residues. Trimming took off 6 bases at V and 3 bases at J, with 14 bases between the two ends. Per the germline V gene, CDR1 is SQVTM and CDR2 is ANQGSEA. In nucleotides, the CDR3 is TGCAGCGTGGTTGGGGCAGGGTACACTGAAGCTTTCTTT. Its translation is CSVVGAGYTEAFF.

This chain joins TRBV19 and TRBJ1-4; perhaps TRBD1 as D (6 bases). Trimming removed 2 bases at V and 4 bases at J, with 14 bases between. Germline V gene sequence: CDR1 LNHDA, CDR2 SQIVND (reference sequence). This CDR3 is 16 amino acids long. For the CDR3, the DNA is TGTGCCAGTAGTATATTCACCGGGACATTTAATGAAAAACTGTTTTTT. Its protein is CASSIFTGTFNEKLFF.

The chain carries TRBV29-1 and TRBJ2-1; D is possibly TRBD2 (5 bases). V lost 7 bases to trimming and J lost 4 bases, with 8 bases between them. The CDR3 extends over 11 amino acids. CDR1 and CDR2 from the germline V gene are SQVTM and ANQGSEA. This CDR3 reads CSARTYNEQFF. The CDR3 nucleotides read TGCAGCGCCAGGACTTACAATGAGCAGTTCTTC.

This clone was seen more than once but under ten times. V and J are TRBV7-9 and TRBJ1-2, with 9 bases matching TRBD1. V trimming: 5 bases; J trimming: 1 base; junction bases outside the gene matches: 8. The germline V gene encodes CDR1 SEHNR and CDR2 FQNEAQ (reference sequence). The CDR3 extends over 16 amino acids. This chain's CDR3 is CASSLKGQGDNYGYTF. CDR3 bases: TGTGCCAGCAGCCTGAAGGGACAGGGAGATAACTATGGCTACACCTTC.

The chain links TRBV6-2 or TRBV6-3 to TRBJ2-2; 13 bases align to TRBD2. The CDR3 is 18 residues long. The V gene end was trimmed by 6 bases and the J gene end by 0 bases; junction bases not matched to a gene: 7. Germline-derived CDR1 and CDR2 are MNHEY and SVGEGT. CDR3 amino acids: CASSPTSGGYANTGELFF. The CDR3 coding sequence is TGTGCCAGCAGCCCGACTAGCGGGGGGTACGCGAACACCGGGGAGCTGTTTTTT.

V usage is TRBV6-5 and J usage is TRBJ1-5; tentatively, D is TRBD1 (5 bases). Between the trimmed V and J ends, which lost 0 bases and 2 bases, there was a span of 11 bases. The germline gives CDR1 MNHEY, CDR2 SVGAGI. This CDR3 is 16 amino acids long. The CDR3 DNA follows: TGTGCCAGCAGTTACTCGAGTCAGGGCGGCAATCAGCCCCAGCATTTT. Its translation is CASSYSSQGGNQPQHF.

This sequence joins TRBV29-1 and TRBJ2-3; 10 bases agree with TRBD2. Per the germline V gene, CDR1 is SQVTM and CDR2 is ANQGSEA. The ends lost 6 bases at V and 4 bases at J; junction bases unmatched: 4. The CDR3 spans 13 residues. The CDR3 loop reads CSVLAGVSDTQYF. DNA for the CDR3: TGCAGCGTGCTAGCGGGGGTATCAGATACGCAGTATTTT.

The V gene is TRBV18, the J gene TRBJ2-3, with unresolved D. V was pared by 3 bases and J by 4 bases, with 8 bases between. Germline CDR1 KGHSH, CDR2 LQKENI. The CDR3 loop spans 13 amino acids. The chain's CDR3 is CASSPQSADTQYF. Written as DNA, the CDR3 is TGTGCCAGCTCACCGCAGTCAGCAGATACGCAGTATTTT.

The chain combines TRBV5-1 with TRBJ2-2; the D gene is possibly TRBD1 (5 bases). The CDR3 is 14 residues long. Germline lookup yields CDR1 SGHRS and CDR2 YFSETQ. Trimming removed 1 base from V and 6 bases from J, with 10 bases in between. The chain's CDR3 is CASSLWAGPGELFF. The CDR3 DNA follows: TGCGCCAGCAGCTTGTGGGCAGGGCCCGGGGAGCTGTTTTTT.

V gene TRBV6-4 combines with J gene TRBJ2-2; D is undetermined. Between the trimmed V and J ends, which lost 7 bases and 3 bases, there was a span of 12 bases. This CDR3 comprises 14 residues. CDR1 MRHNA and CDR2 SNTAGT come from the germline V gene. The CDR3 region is CASKEYWDTGELFF. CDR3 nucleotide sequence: TGTGCCAGCAAGGAGTACTGGGACACCGGGGAGCTGTTTTTT.

CDR3 region: CASSFQGANEKLFF. The CDR3 DNA follows: TGTGCCAGCAGCTTTCAGGGGGCTAATGAAAAACTGTTTTTT. The chain recombines TRBV7-2 with TRBJ1-4; the match to TRBD1 covers 7 bases. Per the germline V gene, CDR1 is SGHTA and CDR2 is FQGNSA. CDR3 size: 14 residues. With V trimmed by 3 bases and J by 3 bases, 1 base remained unmatched. Using reference TRBV7-2 and TRBJ1-4 for the parts outside the CDR3, the full variable domain is GAGVSQSPSNKVTEKGKDVELRCDPISGHTALYWYRQSLGQGLEFLIYFQGNSAPDKSGLPSDRFSAERTGGSVSTLTIQRTQQEDSAVYLCASSFQGANEKLFFGSGTQLSVL.

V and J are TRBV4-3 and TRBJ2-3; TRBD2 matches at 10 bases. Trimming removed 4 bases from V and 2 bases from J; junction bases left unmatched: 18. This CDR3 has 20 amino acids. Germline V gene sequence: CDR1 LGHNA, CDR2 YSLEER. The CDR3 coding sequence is TGCGCCAGCAGCCGAGGTACTAGCGGGGACCCACCCATCGACACAGATACGCAGTATTTT. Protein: CASSRGTSGDPPIDTDTQYF.

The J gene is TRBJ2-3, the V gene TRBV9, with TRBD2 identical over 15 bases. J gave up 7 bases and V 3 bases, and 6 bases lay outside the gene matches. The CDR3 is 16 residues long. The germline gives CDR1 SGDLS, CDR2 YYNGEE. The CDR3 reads CASSAGLAGGANTQYF. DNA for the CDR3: TGTGCCAGCAGCGCCGGACTAGCGGGGGGGGCGAATACGCAGTATTTT.

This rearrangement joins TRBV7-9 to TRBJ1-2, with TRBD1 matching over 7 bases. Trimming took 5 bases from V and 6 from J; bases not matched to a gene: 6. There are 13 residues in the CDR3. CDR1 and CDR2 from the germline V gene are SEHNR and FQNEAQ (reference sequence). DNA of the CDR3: TGTGCCAGCAGCCTTAAAGACAGGGATGGCTACACCTTC. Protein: CASSLKDRDGYTF.

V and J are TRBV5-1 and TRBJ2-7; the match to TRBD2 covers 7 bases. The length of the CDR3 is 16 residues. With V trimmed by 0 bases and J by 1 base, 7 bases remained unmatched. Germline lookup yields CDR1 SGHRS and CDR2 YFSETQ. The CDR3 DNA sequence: TGCGCCAGCAGCTTGGCGGGGGGAAGGAAGTCCTACGAGCAGTACTTC. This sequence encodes CASSLAGGRKSYEQYF. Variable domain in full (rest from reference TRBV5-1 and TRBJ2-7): KAGVTQTPRYLIKTRGQQVTLSCSPISGHRSVSWYQQTPGQGLQFLFEYFSETQRNKGNFPGRFSGRQFSNSRSEMNVSTLELGDSALYLCASSLAGGRKSYEQYFGPGTRLTVT.

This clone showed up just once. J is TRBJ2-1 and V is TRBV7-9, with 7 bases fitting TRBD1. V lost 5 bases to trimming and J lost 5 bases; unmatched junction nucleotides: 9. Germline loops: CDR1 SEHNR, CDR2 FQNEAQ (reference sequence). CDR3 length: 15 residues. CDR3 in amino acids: CASSTPQGLHNEQFF. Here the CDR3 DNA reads TGTGCCAGCAGCACCCCACAGGGGTTACACAATGAGCAGTTCTTC.

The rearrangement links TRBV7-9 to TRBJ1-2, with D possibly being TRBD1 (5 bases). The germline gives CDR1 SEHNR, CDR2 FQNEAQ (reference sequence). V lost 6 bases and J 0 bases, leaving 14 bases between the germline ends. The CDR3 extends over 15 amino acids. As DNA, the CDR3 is TGTGCCAGCAGAGAAGCGGGGGTAGCTAACTATGGCTACACCTTC. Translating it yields CASREAGVANYGYTF.

The CDR3 spells CASSSLNTNYEQYF. The CDR3 nucleotides are TGTGCCAGCAGTTCGTTAAACACAAACTACGAGCAGTACTTC. This sequence joins TRBV6-5 and TRBJ2-7; no definite D call. CDR1 and CDR2 (germline): MNHEY, SVGAGI. The CDR3 runs 14 residues. The V end was cut by 4 bases, the J end by 3 bases, with 13 bases between.

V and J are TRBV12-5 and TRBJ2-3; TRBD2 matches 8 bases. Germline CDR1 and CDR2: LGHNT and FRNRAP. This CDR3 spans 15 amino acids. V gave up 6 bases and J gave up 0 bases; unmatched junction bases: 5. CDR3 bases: TGTGCTAGTGGCCTCAAGCGGGGGAGCACAGATACGCAGTATTTT. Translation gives CASGLKRGSTDTQYF.

CDR3 protein: CASSAGTGLSYEQYF. CDR3 in DNA: TGTGCCAGCTCAGCCGGGACAGGGCTCTCCTACGAGCAGTACTTC. V gene TRBV18 combines with J gene TRBJ2-7, with 9 bases aligning to TRBD1. J gave up 0 bases and V 5 bases, and 5 bases lay outside the gene matches. The CDR3 consists of 15 residues. The germline CDR1 and CDR2 sequences are KGHSH and LQKENI. Looking up the rest from reference TRBV18 and TRBJ2-7 gives the full variable domain: NAGVMQNPRHLVRRRGQEARLRCSPMKGHSHVYWYRQLPEEGLKFMVYLQKENIIDESGMPKERFSAEFPKEGPSILRIQQVVRGDSAAYFCASSAGTGLSYEQYFGPGTRLTVT.